This T cell receptor (beta chain) appears in the sequencing data of a study of blood T cells in healthy people across ages. General study points: Fewer expanded clones and more diversity marked long-lived versus aged donors.

Each donor supplied roughly 9.2 milliliters of peripheral blood. A second PCR of about 6 to 12 cycles used a sample-barcoded 5' primer and a J-beta primer mix. Researchers report that a template-switch adaptor with 12 random nucleotides tagged each cDNA molecule. TCRdb re-derived calls from the 5' RACE reads in MiXCR, one entry per CDR3 protein. The profile shows more than 1,400,000 distinct CDR3 sequences, roughly 40% of them singletons. A note on this clonotype: The antigen is undetermined. A read error may produce the germline difference seen at one junction end.

The CDR3 is 14 residues long. The V gene's germline CDR1 is LGHDT and CDR2 YNNKEL (reference sequence). The receptor comes from a woman aged 18-35 years in good health. The sequenced material came from blood. The chain links TRBV3-1 to TRBJ2-1; tentative D call: TRBD2 (6 bases). CDR3 nucleotide sequence: TGTGCTAGCAGCGGAGGACTAAAAAACAATGAGCAGTTCTTC. The encoded protein is CASSGGLKNNEQFF.